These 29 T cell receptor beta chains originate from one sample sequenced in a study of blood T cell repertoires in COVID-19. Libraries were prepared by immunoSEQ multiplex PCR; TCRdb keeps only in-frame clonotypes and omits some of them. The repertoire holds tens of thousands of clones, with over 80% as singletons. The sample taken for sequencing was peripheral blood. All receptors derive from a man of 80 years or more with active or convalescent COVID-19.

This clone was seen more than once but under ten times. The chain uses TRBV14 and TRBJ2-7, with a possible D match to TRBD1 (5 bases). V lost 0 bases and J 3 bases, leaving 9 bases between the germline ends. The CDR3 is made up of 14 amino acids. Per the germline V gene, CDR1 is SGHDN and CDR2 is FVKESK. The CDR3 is CASSQEGPVYEQYF. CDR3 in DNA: TGTGCCAGCAGCCAAGAGGGGCCCGTCTACGAGCAGTACTTC.

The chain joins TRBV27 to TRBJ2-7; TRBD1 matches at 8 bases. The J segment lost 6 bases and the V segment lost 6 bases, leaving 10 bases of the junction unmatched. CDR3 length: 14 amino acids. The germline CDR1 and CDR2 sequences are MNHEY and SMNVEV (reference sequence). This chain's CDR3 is CASSTTRTGFEQYF. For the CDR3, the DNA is TGTGCCAGCAGCACCACCCGGACAGGGTTCGAGCAGTACTTC.

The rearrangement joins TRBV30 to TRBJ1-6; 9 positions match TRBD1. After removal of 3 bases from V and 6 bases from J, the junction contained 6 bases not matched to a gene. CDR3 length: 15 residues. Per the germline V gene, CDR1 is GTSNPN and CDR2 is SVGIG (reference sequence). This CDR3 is CAWSVDRGVNSPLHF. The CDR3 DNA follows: TGTGCCTGGAGCGTCGACAGGGGGGTTAATTCACCCCTCCACTTT.

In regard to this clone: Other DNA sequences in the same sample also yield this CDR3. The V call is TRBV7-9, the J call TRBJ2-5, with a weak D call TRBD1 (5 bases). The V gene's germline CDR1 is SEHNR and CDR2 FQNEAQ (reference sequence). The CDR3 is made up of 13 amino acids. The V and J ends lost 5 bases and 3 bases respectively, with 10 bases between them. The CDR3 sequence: CASSLGQKETQYF. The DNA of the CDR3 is TGTGCCAGCAGCCTTGGACAAAAAGAGACCCAGTACTTC.

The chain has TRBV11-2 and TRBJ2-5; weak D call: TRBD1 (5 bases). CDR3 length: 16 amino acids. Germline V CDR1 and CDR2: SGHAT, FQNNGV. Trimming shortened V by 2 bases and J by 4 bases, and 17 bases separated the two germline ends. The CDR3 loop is CASSLRQGAAIETQYF. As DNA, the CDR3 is TGTGCCAGCAGCTTAAGGCAGGGCGCGGCGATAGAGACCCAGTACTTC. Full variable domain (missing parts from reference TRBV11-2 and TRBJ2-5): EAGVAQSPRYKIIEKRQSVAFWCNPISGHATLYWYQQILGQGPKLLIQFQNNGVVDDSQLPKDRFSAERLKGVDSTLKIQPAKLEDSAVYLCASSLRQGAAIETQYFGPGTRLLVL.

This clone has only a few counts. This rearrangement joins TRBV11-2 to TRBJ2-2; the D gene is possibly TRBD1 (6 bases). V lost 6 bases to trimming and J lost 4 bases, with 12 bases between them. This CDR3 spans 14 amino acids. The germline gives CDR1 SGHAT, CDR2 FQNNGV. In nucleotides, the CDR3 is TGTGCCAGCAGACCGAACAGGGCCACCGGGGAGCTGTTTTTT. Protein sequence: CASRPNRATGELFF.

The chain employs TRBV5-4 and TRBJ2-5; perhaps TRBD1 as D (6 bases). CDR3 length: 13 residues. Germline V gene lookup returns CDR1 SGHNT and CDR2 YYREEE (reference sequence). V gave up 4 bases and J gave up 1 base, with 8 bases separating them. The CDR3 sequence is CASSRDTQETQYF. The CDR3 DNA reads TGTGCCAGCAGCAGGGACACCCAAGAGACCCAGTACTTC.

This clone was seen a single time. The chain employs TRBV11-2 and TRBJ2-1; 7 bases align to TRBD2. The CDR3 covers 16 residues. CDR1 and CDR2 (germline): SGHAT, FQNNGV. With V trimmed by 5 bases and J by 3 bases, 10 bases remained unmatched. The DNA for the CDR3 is TGTGCCAGCAGCACACGAGGGAGCGGGGACTACAATGAGCAGTTCTTC. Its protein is CASSTRGSGDYNEQFF.

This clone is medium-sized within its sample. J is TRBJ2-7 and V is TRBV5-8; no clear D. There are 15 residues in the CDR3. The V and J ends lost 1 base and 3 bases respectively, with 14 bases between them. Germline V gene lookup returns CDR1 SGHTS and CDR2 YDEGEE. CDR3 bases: TGTGCCAGCAGCTTGCTCCAGCGCCCTCGCTACGAGCAGTACTTC. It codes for CASSLLQRPRYEQYF. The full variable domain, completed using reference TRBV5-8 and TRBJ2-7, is EAGVTQSPTHLIKTRGQQATLRCSPISGHTSVYWYQQALGLGLQFLLWYDEGEERNRGNFPPRFSGRQFPNYSSELNVNALELEDSALYLCASSLLQRPRYEQYFGPGTRLTVT.

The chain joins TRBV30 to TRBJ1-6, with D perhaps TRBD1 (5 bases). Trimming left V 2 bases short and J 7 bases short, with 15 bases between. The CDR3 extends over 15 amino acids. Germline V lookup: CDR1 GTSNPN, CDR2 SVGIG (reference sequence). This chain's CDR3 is CAWSPVRGMNSPLHF. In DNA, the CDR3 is TGTGCCTGGAGTCCCGTCCGGGGGATGAATTCACCCCTCCACTTT. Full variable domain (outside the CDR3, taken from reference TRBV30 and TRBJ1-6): SQTIHQWPATLVQPVGSPLSLECTVEGTSNPNLYWYRQAAGRGLQLLFYSVGIGQISSEVPQNLSASRPQDRQFILSSKKLLLSDSGFYLCAWSPVRGMNSPLHFGNGTRLTVT.

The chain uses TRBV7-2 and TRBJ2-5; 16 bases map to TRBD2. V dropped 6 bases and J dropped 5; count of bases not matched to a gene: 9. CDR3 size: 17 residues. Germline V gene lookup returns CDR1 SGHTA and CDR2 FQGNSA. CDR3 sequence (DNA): TGTGCCAGCAGACAACGACCGGGACTAGCGGGAGGGGAGACCCAGTACTTC. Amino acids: CASRQRPGLAGGETQYF. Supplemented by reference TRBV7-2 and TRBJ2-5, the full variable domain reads GAGVSQSPSNKVTEKGKDVELRCDPISGHTALYWYRQSLGQGLEFLIYFQGNSAPDKSGLPSDRFSAERTGGSVSTLTIQRTQQEDSAVYLCASRQRPGLAGGETQYFGPGTRLLVL.

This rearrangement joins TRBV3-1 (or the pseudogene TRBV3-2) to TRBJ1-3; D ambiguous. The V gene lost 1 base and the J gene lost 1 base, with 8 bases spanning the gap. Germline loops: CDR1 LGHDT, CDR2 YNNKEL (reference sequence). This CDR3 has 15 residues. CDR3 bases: TGTGCCAGCAGCCAAGTTGGCAAATCTGGAAACACCATATATTTT. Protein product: CASSQVGKSGNTIYF.

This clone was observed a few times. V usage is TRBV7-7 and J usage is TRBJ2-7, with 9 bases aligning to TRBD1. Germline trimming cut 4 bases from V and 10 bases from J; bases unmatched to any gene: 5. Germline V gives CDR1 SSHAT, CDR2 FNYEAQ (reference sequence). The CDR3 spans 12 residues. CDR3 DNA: TGTGCCAGCAGCTCAACAGGGGGCAAACAGTACTTC. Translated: CASSSTGGKQYF.

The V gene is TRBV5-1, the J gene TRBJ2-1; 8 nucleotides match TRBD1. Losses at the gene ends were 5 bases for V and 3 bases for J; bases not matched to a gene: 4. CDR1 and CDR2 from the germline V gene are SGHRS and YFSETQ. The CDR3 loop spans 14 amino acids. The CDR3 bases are TGCGCCAGCAGTCCCGGACAGGGCTACAATGAGCAGTTCTTC. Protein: CASSPGQGYNEQFF.

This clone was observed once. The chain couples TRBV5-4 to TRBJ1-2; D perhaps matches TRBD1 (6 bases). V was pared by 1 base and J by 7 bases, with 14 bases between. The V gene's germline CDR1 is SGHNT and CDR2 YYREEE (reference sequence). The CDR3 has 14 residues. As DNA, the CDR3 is TGTGCCAGCAGCTTGCCAGGGGTAGAAGGTGGCTACACCTTC. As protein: CASSLPGVEGGYTF.

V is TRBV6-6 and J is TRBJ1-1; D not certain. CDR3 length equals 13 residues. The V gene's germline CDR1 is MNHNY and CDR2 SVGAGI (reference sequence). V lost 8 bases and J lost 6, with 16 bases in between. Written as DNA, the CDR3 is TGTGCCAGCCACGGGGATGGTATTGCTGAAGCTTTCTTT. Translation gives CASHGDGIAEAFF.

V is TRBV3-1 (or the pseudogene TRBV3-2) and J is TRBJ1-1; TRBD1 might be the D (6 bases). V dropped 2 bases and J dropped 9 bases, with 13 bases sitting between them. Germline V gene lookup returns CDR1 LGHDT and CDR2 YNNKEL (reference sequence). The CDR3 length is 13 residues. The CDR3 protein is CASSQLRQDQAFF. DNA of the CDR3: TGTGCCAGCAGCCAACTTAGACAGGACCAAGCTTTCTTT.

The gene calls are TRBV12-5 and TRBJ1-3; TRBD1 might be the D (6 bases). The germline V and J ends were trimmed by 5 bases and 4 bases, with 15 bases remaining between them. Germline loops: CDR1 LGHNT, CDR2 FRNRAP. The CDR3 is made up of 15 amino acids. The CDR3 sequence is CASGLGWGQGNTIYF. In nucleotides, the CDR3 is TGTGCTAGTGGTCTAGGTTGGGGGCAGGGAAACACCATATATTTT.

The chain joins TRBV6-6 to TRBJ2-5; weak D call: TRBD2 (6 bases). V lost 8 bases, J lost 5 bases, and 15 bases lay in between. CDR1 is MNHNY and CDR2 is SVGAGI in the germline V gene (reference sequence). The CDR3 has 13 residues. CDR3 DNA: TGTGCCAGCCGGACGGGAGCAGGTGAGACCCAGTACTTC. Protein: CASRTGAGETQYF.

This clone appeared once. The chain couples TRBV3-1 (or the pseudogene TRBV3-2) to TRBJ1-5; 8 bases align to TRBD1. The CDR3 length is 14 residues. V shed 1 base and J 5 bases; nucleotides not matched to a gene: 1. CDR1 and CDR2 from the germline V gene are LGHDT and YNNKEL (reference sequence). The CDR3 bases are TGTGCCAGCAGCCAAGGGACAGGGCATCAGCCCCAGCATTTT. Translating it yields CASSQGTGHQPQHF.

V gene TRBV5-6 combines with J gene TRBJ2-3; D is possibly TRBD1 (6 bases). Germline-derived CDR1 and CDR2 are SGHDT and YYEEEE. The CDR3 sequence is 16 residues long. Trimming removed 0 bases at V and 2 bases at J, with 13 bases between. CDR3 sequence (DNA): TGTGCCAGCAGCTTGGTAACAGGGACCTTCACAGATACGCAGTATTTT. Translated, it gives CASSLVTGTFTDTQYF.

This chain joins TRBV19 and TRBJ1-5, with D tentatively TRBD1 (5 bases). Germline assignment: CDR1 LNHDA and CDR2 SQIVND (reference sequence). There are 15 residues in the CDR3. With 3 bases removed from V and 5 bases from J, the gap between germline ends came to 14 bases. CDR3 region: CASSIGQGMHQPQHF. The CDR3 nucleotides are TGTGCCAGTAGTATCGGCCAGGGAATGCATCAGCCCCAGCATTTT.

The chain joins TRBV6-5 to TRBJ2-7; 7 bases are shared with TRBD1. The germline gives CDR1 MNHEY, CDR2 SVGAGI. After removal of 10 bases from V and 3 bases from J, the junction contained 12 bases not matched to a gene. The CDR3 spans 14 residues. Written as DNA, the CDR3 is TGTGCCACCACGGGACAGCATCAGGGCTACGAGCAGTACTTC. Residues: CATTGQHQGYEQYF.

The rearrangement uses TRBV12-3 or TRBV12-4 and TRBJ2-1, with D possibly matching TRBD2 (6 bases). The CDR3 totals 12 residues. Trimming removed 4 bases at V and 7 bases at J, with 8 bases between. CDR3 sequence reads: CASSSTRNEQFF. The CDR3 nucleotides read TGTGCCAGCAGTTCGACTAGAAATGAGCAGTTCTTC.

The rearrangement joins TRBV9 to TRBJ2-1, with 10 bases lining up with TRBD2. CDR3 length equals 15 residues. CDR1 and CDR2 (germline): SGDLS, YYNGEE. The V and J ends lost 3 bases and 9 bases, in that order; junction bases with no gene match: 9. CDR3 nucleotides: TGTGCCAGCAGCGCCCCGGGACTAGCGATGGGTGAGCAGTTCTTC. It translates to CASSAPGLAMGEQFF.

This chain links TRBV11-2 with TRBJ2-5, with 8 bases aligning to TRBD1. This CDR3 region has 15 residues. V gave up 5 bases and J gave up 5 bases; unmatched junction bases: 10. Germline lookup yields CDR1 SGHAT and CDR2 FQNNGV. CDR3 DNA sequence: TGTGCCAGCAGCCTACAGGGGGTATCCCAGGAGACCCAGTACTTC. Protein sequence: CASSLQGVSQETQYF.

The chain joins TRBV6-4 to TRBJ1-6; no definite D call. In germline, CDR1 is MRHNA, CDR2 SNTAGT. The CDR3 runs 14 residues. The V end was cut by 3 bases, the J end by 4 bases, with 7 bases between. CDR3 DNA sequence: TGTGCCAGCAGTGAATCCAGATATAATTCACCCCTCCACTTT. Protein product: CASSESRYNSPLHF.

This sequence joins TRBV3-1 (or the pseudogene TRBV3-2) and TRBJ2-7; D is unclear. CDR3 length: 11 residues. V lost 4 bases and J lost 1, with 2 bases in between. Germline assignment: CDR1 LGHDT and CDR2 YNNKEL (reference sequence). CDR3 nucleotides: TGTGCCAGCAGCCCTTCCTACGAGCAGTACTTC. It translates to CASSPSYEQYF.

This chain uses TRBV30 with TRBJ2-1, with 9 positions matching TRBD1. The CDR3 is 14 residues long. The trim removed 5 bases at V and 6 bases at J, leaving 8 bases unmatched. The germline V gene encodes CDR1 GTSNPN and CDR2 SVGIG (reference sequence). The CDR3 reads CAWSGQGGTNEQFF. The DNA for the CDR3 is TGTGCCTGGTCGGGACAGGGAGGGACCAATGAGCAGTTCTTC.